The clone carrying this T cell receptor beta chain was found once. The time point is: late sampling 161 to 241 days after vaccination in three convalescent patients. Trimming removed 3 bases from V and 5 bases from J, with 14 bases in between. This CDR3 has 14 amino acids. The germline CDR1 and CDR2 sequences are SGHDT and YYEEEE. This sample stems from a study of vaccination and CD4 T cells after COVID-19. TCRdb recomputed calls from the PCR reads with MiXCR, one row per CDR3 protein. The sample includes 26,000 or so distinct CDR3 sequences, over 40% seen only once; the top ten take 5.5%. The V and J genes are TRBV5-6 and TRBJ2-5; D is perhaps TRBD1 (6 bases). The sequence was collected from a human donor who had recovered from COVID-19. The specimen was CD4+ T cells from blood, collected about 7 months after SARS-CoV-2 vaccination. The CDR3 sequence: CASSYTGSFETQYF. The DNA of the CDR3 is TGTGCCAGCAGCTACACAGGGAGTTTCGAGACCCAGTACTTC.